The entry below describes one TCR beta chain. Its antigen remains unidentified. This sample was taken from a study of vaccination effects on CD4 cells after COVID-19. Study observations and caveats: Convalescent patients were scarce in the study, and it lacked early post-infection timepoints.

Expansion of antigen-specific CD4+ T cells with viral peptide pools was carried out by the ViraFEST assay before sequencing. Following culture for ten to eleven days, CD4+ T cells were isolated. CDR1 and CDR2 (germline): MNHNS, SASEGT. This CDR3 is built from 14 residues. V gave up 2 bases and J gave up 3 bases, with 7 bases separating them. Produced via immunoSEQ multiplex PCR; TCRdb's table is partial and in-frame only. In the table there are 23,000 or so clones, around 70% of which are singletons. The chain uses TRBV6-1 and TRBJ2-2; D is ambiguous. The receptor was isolated from a human donor who received a COVID-19 vaccine. This sample comprised CD4+ T cells from PBMCs cultured with HCoV-229E spike peptides, obtained before COVID-19 vaccination. The CDR3 spells CASSERPDTGELFF. In DNA, the CDR3 is TGTGCCAGCAGTGAACGACCCGACACCGGGGAGCTGTTTTTT.